One sample yielded the 5 T cell receptor beta chains listed below, sequenced in a study of blood T cell repertoires in COVID-19. TCRdb keeps only in-frame clones here, not all; method: immunoSEQ multiplex PCR. The sample gives some 42,000 clones, about 90% of which show up once; 8% to 9.5% is in the top ten. Source material: peripheral blood. These receptors were obtained from a man aged 45-65 years with active COVID-19.

The V call is TRBV6-5, the J call TRBJ2-7, with D maybe TRBD2 (6 bases). V was trimmed by 11 bases and J by 0 bases, leaving 14 bases between them. CDR1 is MNHEY and CDR2 is SVGAGI in the germline V gene. CDR3 length: 13 residues. The CDR3 region has the DNA TGTGCCGGACCTGGAGGGGACTCCTACGAGCAGTACTTC. It encodes CAGPGGDSYEQYF.

This sequence joins TRBV24-1 and TRBJ2-1, with 8 bases lining up with TRBD1. The CDR3 contains 18 residues. The junction had 17 bases not matched to a gene; V was cut back by 4 bases and J by 7 bases. CDR1 is KGHDR and CDR2 is SFDVKD in the germline V gene. In DNA, the CDR3 is TGTGCCACCAGTGACTCTCTCTCGCCCGGGACAGGAGCAAATGAGCAGTTCTTC. It yields the protein CATSDSLSPGTGANEQFF.

The chain uses TRBV2 and TRBJ2-7, with TRBD2 as a possible D gene (6 bases). The CDR3 length is 15 residues. Germline CDR1 reads SNHLY; CDR2 reads FYNNEI. The V gene lost 5 bases and the J gene lost 5 bases, with 19 bases spanning the gap. The CDR3: CASSPTVGGPHEQYF. CDR3 bases: TGTGCCAGCAGTCCGACAGTCGGAGGGCCCCACGAGCAGTACTTC.

This chain uses TRBV5-6 with TRBJ1-2; 7 bases line up with TRBD1. Trimming took 4 bases from V and 2 from J; bases not matched to a gene: 11. CDR3 length equals 16 residues. The germline V gene encodes CDR1 SGHDT and CDR2 YYEEEE. This CDR3 is CASSKRQGFNNYGYTF. The CDR3, as DNA: TGTGCCAGCAGCAAGAGACAGGGATTTAACAACTATGGCTACACCTTC.

The genes are TRBV4-2 and TRBJ2-2; TRBD1 matches 7 bases. Trimming at V came to 5 bases and at J to 3 bases, leaving 0 bases not matched to a gene. CDR3 length: 13 residues. CDR1 and CDR2 (germline): LGHNA, YNFKEQ. CDR3 nucleotides: TGTGCCAGCAGCGACAGGGACACCGGGGAGCTGTTTTTT. This gives the protein CASSDRDTGELFF.